This T cell receptor (beta chain) was captured in a study of T cell responses to AZD1222 COVID-19 vaccine. This table comes from immunoSEQ multiplex PCR, and its TCRdb copy is limited to in-frame clones, with some not included. Of about 79,000 clones in the sample, 92% were seen once. The junction had 6 bases not matched to a gene; V was cut back by 2 bases and J by 5 bases. This CDR3 contains 16 residues. Per germline, CDR1 SGHRS and CDR2 YFSETQ. The sequence was obtained from an adult in good health. The chain links TRBV5-1 to TRBJ2-5; 13 bases are a match to TRBD2. The source material was peripheral blood, sampled on day 0 of MenACWY control vaccination. The CDR3 coding sequence is TGCGCCAGCAGCTTCGGACTAGCGGGAGTCGGGGAGACCCAGTACTTC. It yields the protein CASSFGLAGVGETQYF.